This is a list of T cell receptor beta chains from one sample in a study of cytomegalovirus exposure and HLA in healthy donors. Using immunoSEQ multiplex PCR, the repertoire was profiled, and TCRdb retains in-frame clones only, with some absent. Altogether more than 95,000 clones are present, roughly 13% being singletons, with the ten largest covering approximately 15%. Source material: PBMCs. The origin of the receptors is a man aged 40-49 years in good health and CMV-seropositive. Both conserved end residues are part of each CDR3. A D gene is named only where the DNA matches it firmly. A clone size is listed for some rows: how often the clone was seen (once, few, many), or a class if it is expanded.

>.|TRBV18|TRBJ2-5|.
CASSPPLGAEGQETQYF
TGTGCCAGCTCACCACCGCTGGGGGCGGAAGGGCAAGAGACCCAGTACTTC
>many|TRBV6-6|TRBJ1-1|.
CATEGGADEAFF
TGTGCCACGGAGGGGGGGGCTGATGAAGCTTTCTTT
>few|TRBV2|TRBJ1-1|.
CASSVRDNANTEAFF
TGTGCCAGCAGTGTAAGGGACAATGCCAACACTGAAGCTTTCTTT
>.|TRBV5-1|TRBJ2-1|TRBD2
CASSLVGTSGLNEQFF
TGCGCCAGCAGCTTGGTAGGGACTAGCGGGTTGAATGAGCAGTTCTTC
>.|TRBV27|TRBJ2-1|TRBD1
CASSTQQGVVGYNEQFF
TGTGCCAGCAGTACGCAACAGGGGGTAGTGGGCTACAATGAGCAGTTCTTC
>.|TRBV11-3|TRBJ2-1|TRBD2
CASASGDNNEQFF
TGTGCCAGCGCTAGCGGGGATAACAATGAGCAGTTCTTC
>.|TRBV5-1|TRBJ1-2|TRBD1
CASSLARTGANYGYTF
TGCGCCAGCAGCTTGGCTCGGACAGGGGCGAACTATGGCTACACCTTC
>few|TRBV27|TRBJ1-2|TRBD1
CASSRGTGRNYGYTF
TGTGCCAGCAGTCGAGGGACAGGGCGGAACTATGGCTACACCTTC
>.|TRBV7-9|TRBJ2-1|.
CASSFGLGNEQFF
TGTGCCAGCAGCTTTGGTCTAGGTAATGAGCAGTTCTTC
>.|TRBV2|TRBJ2-2|.
CASTYNPAGELFF
TGTGCCAGCACTTACAACCCCGCCGGGGAGCTGTTTTTT
>.|TRBV5-6|TRBJ2-3|TRBD2
CASSSVAGLASTDTQYF
TGTGCCAGCTCCTCAGTGGCGGGACTAGCGAGCACAGATACGCAGTATTTT
>.|TRBV10-1|TRBJ2-7|.
CASSGERDTNSYEQYF
TGCGCCAGCAGTGGCGAAAGGGACACAAACTCCTACGAGCAGTACTTC